A single sample is the source of the 2 T cell receptor beta chains below, sequenced in a study of blood T cell repertoires in COVID-19. This table comes from immunoSEQ multiplex PCR, and its TCRdb copy is limited to in-frame clones, with some not included. The sample lists about 310,000 clones, about nine tenths occurring once. Source material: PBMCs or T cells enriched from blood (not recorded which). The receptors come from a middle-aged woman who had recovered from COVID-19.

This clone showed up just a few times. The rearrangement uses TRBV28 and TRBJ2-7; D might be TRBD1 (6 bases). The CDR3 has 14 amino acids. V was cut by 8 bases and J by 3 bases, with 17 bases left in between. Germline CDR1 is MDHEN and CDR2 is SYDVKM. CDR3 bases: TGTGCCAGCTTCGGAAGCAGGGGTTACTACGAGCAGTACTTC. This encodes CASFGSRGYYEQYF.

The DNA of the CDR3 is TGTGCCAGCAGCCCGGATTTACAGGGTTATCAGCCCCAGCATTTT. This encodes CASSPDLQGYQPQHF. The gene calls are TRBV7-2 and TRBJ1-5, with D tentatively TRBD1 (6 bases). Deletions cut 5 bases from V and 5 bases from J, with 16 bases between. Germline assignment: CDR1 SGHTA and CDR2 FQGNSA. This CDR3 contains 15 residues.